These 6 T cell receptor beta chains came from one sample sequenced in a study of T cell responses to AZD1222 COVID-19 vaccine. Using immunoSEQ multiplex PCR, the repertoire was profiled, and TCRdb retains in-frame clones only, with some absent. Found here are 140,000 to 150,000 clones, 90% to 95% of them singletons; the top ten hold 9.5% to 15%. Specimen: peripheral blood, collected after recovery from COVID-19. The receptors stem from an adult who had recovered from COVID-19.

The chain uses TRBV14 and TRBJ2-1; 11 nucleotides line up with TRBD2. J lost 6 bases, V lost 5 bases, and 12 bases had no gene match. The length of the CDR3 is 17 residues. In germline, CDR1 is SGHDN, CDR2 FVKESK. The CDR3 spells CASSLPGTSGLGNEQFF. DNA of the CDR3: TGTGCCAGCAGCTTACCCGGGACTAGCGGATTAGGCAATGAGCAGTTCTTC.

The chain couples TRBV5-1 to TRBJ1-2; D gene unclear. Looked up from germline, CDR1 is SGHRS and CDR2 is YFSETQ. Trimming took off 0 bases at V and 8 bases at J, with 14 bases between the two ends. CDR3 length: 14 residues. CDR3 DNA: TGCGCCAGCAGCTTGGTTGAGGGCCCTTGGGGCTACACCTTC. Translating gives CASSLVEGPWGYTF.

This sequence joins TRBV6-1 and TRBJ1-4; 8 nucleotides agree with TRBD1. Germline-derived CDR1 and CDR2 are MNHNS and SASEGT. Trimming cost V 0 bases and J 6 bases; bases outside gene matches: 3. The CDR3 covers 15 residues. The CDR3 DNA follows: TGTGCCAGCAGTGAAGCGCAGGGGGCTTATGAAAAACTGTTTTTT. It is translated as CASSEAQGAYEKLFF.

In nucleotides, the CDR3 is TGCAGCGGGGGACAACGCGGCTATGGCTACACCTTC. Translating gives CSGGQRGYGYTF. This chain uses TRBV29-1 with TRBJ1-2; TRBD1 is a possible D gene (6 bases). Germline CDR1 SQVTM, CDR2 ANQGSEA. V was pared by 7 bases and J by 4 bases, with 13 bases between. CDR3 length: 12 residues.

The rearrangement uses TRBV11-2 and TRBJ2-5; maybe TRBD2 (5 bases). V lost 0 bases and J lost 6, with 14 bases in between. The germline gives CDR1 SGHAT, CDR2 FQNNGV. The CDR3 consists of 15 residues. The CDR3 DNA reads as TGTGCCAGCAGCTTAGATCGGGGAGATATAAAGACCCAGTACTTC. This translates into CASSLDRGDIKTQYF.

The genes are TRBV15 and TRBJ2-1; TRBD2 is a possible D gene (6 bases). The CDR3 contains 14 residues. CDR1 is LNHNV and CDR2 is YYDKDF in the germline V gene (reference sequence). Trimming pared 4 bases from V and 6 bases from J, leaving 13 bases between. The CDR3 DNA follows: TGTGCCACCAGCATGGCGGGAACTCCCAATGAGCAGTTCTTC. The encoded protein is CATSMAGTPNEQFF.